Listed here are 22 T cell receptor beta chains from one sample, sequenced in a study of T cell repertoires in cytomegalovirus infection. For these receptors, no antigen is known. TCRdb ran MiXCR on the reads and lists one entry per CDR3 protein. The sample contains about 120,000 distinct CDR3 sequences, 30% of which appear only once. The material was CD8+ T cells from cultured PBMCs, obtained from culture after CMV antigen stimulation. The receptors were sampled from a human donor in good health (CMV status not recorded). Some clones in this sample may be carry-over from other donors' samples.

A few counts support this clonotype. The V call is TRBV7-9, the J call TRBJ2-2; no clear D gene. Per the germline V gene, CDR1 is SEHNR and CDR2 is FQNEAQ (reference sequence). This CDR3 is 15 amino acids long. V was cut by 7 bases and J by 0 bases, with 12 bases left in between. The CDR3 loop reads CASKASGSNTGELFF. The CDR3 region has the DNA TGTGCCAGCAAGGCGAGTGGGTCGAACACCGGGGAGCTGTTTTTT.

This clonotype was detected ten times or more. This chain uses TRBV7-2 with TRBJ2-4; the match to TRBD2 covers 10 bases. Germline trimming cut 6 bases from V and 8 bases from J; bases unmatched to any gene: 4. Germline V gives CDR1 SGHTA, CDR2 FQGNSA. This CDR3 is 13 amino acids long. The CDR3 loop reads CASRSGGADIQYF. The CDR3 nucleotides read TGTGCCAGCAGGAGCGGGGGGGCGGACATTCAGTACTTC.

This clonotype has just a few counts. The chain links TRBV7-8 to TRBJ1-4; D gene unclear. CDR3 length equals 15 residues. Deletions cut 0 bases from V and 8 bases from J, with 13 bases between. From germline, CDR1 is SGHVS and CDR2 FQNEAQ. As DNA, the CDR3 is TGTGCCAGCAGCTTAGCGTACTCCGAGCGGGAAAAACTGTTTTTT. Its translation is CASSLAYSEREKLFF.

The J gene is TRBJ1-2, the V gene TRBV9; D is unclear. The germline V gene encodes CDR1 SGDLS and CDR2 YYNGEE. The CDR3 covers 18 residues. Trimming shortened V by 0 bases and J by 0 bases, and 18 bases separated the two germline ends. The CDR3 sequence: CASSVAAPGRTSNYGYTF. CDR3 DNA sequence: TGTGCCAGCAGCGTAGCTGCTCCAGGACGTACCTCTAACTATGGCTACACCTTC.

There are many counts of this clonotype. The chain couples TRBV20-1 to TRBJ1-6; 7 nucleotides line up with TRBD1. J gave up 0 bases and V 6 bases, and 5 bases lay outside the gene matches. The length of the CDR3 is 15 residues. The germline gives CDR1 DFQATT, CDR2 SNEGSKA (reference sequence). The CDR3 DNA reads TGCAGTGCCTTGACAGGGAGCTCCTATAATTCACCCCTCCACTTT. This sequence encodes CSALTGSSYNSPLHF.

J is TRBJ2-2 and V is TRBV6-5; 7 bases agree with TRBD2. This CDR3 is built from 15 residues. With 4 bases clipped from V and 2 bases from J, the junction kept 4 bases outside the gene matches. Germline V gene sequence: CDR1 MNHEY, CDR2 SVGAGI. The DNA for the CDR3 is TGTGCCAGCAGTTGGCTAGCGGCTAACACCGGGGAGCTGTTTTTT. As protein: CASSWLAANTGELFF.

The V gene is TRBV28, the J gene TRBJ2-7; weak D call: TRBD1 (6 bases). Looked up from germline, CDR1 is MDHEN and CDR2 is SYDVKM. This CDR3 has 14 residues. Trimming took off 6 bases at V and 3 bases at J, with 15 bases between the two ends. The CDR3 coding sequence is TGTGCCAGCAGCAACAGGGCTCGGAACTACGAGCAGTACTTC. Its protein product is CASSNRARNYEQYF.

At least ten counts were recorded for this clonotype. The chain recombines TRBV9 with TRBJ1-1, with D hard to call. The CDR3 is 13 residues long. Deletions cut 6 bases from V and 5 bases from J, with 14 bases between. CDR1 is SGDLS and CDR2 is YYNGEE in the germline V gene. CDR3 sequence: CASTGPRGTEAFF. DNA of the CDR3: TGTGCCAGCACTGGGCCCAGAGGGACTGAAGCTTTCTTT.

This clonotype has just a few counts. CDR3: CASSFLPDSPLHF. DNA of the CDR3: TGTGCCAGCAGTTTTCTTCCGGATTCACCCCTCCACTTT. This chain uses TRBV27 with TRBJ1-6; D is unresolved. CDR1 is MNHEY and CDR2 is SMNVEV in the germline V gene (reference sequence). Trimming shortened V by 3 bases and J by 8 bases, and 8 bases separated the two germline ends. The CDR3 runs to 13 residues.

This clonotype was picked up a small number of times. V and J are TRBV28 and TRBJ1-5; D remains ambiguous. V gave up 2 bases and J gave up 4 bases, with 12 bases separating them. The CDR3 sequence is 15 residues long. Germline loops: CDR1 MDHEN, CDR2 SYDVKM. CDR3 DNA: TGTGCCAGCAGTTTAAGAATGTGGGGAAATCAGCCCCAGCATTTT. Translated: CASSLRMWGNQPQHF.

The V gene is TRBV11-2, the J gene TRBJ1-1; TRBD1 aligns across 9 bases. The CDR3 runs to 14 residues. With 4 bases clipped from V and 6 bases from J, the junction kept 6 bases outside the gene matches. Per the germline V gene, CDR1 is SGHAT and CDR2 is FQNNGV. The CDR3 reads CASSWDREISEAFF. CDR3 nucleotides: TGTGCCAGCAGCTGGGACAGGGAGATTTCTGAAGCTTTCTTT.

This clonotype appeared many times. The rearrangement joins TRBV5-6 to TRBJ1-1; no clear D. The length of the CDR3 is 18 residues. Trimming cost V 6 bases and J 7 bases, with 31 bases left between them. CDR1 and CDR2 (germline): SGHDT, YYEEEE. CDR3 residues: CASTNQREGRLFEGEAFF. The CDR3 bases are TGTGCCAGCACCAATCAGAGGGAGGGTCGGCTGTTTGAAGGTGAAGCTTTCTTT.

There are many counts of this clonotype. The chain employs TRBV19 and TRBJ2-1, with 7 positions matching TRBD2. The length of the CDR3 is 15 residues. V shed 1 base and J 4 bases; nucleotides not matched to a gene: 4. From germline, CDR1 is LNHDA and CDR2 SQIVND (reference sequence). The CDR3 DNA reads as TGTGCCAGTAGTATAGGTCTAGCGGATTACAATGAGCAGTTCTTC. It codes for CASSIGLADYNEQFF.

This clonotype was detected a few times. The chain carries TRBV7-9 and TRBJ2-5; 7 bases are a match to TRBD1. The CDR3 is 16 amino acids. The V gene end was trimmed by 3 bases and the J gene end by 1 base; junction bases not matched to a gene: 8. The germline V gene encodes CDR1 SEHNR and CDR2 FQNEAQ (reference sequence). The CDR3 DNA sequence: TGTGCCAGCAGCTTCTCCGGGACAGACCTCCAAGAGACCCAGTACTTC. Translation: CASSFSGTDLQETQYF.

This clonotype has more than one count but fewer than ten. V is TRBV20-1 and J is TRBJ1-4, with D possibly being TRBD1 (6 bases). Trimming shortened V by 6 bases and J by 5 bases, and 16 bases separated the two germline ends. This CDR3 has 14 amino acids. The V gene's germline CDR1 is DFQATT and CDR2 SNEGSKA (reference sequence). CDR3 in amino acids: CSAGPGQVNEKLFF. The CDR3 bases are TGCAGTGCGGGACCGGGACAAGTAAATGAAAAACTGTTTTTT.

This chain uses TRBV4-1 with TRBJ2-7; no firm D call. Germline CDR1 reads MGHRA; CDR2 reads YSYEKL. The germline V and J ends were trimmed by 5 bases and 0 bases, with 14 bases remaining between them. The CDR3 has 15 amino acids. This CDR3 reads CASSSRAQSSYEQYF. The CDR3 nucleotides read TGCGCCAGCAGCTCCCGGGCCCAAAGCTCCTACGAGCAGTACTTC.

The chain is built from TRBV27 and TRBJ1-5; no clear D gene. This CDR3 comprises 16 residues. From germline, CDR1 is MNHEY and CDR2 SMNVEV (reference sequence). V was pared by 3 bases and J by 4 bases, with 16 bases between. The CDR3 DNA reads TGTGCCAGCAGTTTGGGATACACCACCAGGAATCAGCCCCAGCATTTT. This encodes CASSLGYTTRNQPQHF.

This clonotype was counted ten times or more. The rearrangement joins TRBV7-8 to TRBJ1-4, with 9 nucleotides matching TRBD1. This CDR3 has 15 amino acids. Germline V gives CDR1 SGHVS, CDR2 FQNEAQ. V was pared by 5 bases and J by 7 bases, with 8 bases of the junction left unmatched. The CDR3 loop is CASSPPGQGGEKLFF. The DNA of the CDR3 is TGTGCCAGCAGCCCACCGGGACAGGGCGGTGAAAAACTGTTTTTT.

This clonotype was seen repeatedly, ten times or more. Here the CDR3 DNA reads TGTGCCAGCAGTTTCCCATCCTTTACCGGGGAGCTGTTTTTT. Translation gives CASSFPSFTGELFF. The chain uses TRBV12-3 or TRBV12-4 and TRBJ2-2; D uncertain. This CDR3 comprises 14 residues. V was cut by 3 bases and J by 5 bases, with 10 bases left in between.

This clonotype has ten or more counts. This sequence joins TRBV15 and TRBJ1-4; D remains unclear. Germline V CDR1 and CDR2: LNHNV, YYDKDF (reference sequence). V was trimmed by 0 bases and J by 7 bases, leaving 12 bases between them. CDR3 length: 15 amino acids. The CDR3 is CATSRDREGGEKLFF. In nucleotides, the CDR3 is TGTGCCACCAGCAGAGATAGAGAGGGTGGTGAAAAACTGTTTTTT.

This clonotype appeared a few times. This rearrangement joins TRBV20-1 to TRBJ2-5; the match to TRBD2 covers 9 bases. The V gene end was trimmed by 2 bases and the J gene end by 4 bases; junction bases not matched to a gene: 5. Germline lookup yields CDR1 DFQATT and CDR2 SNEGSKA (reference sequence). The CDR3 is 14 residues long. The CDR3 region is CSARTGLALETQYF. The CDR3 DNA follows: TGCAGTGCTAGAACGGGACTAGCTCTAGAGACCCAGTACTTC.

The chain combines TRBV7-9 with TRBJ1-2; no clear D. Germline-derived CDR1 and CDR2 are SEHNR and FQNEAQ (reference sequence). The germline V and J ends were trimmed by 3 bases and 1 base, with 15 bases remaining between them. The CDR3 runs 16 residues. The DNA of the CDR3 is TGTGCCAGCAGCTTGCTAGACGTCCTCATTAACTATGGCTACACCTTC. Its protein product is CASSLLDVLINYGYTF.